The TCR beta chain under discussion was sequenced for a study of blood T cell repertoires in COVID-19. Original handling: Amplifying reference gene primers gave estimates of nucleated cell counts. Profiling relied on immunoSEQ multiplex PCR, and the TCRdb table lists in-frame clones only, not all of them. The V and J calls and clone size were taken over from that table, and D and trimming were inferred from the DNA. This table holds roughly 30,000 clones, 70% to 85% found once. The germline CDR1 and CDR2 sequences are WSHSY and SAAADI. The V segment lost 6 bases and the J segment 8 bases; nucleotides outside the gene matches: 10. CDR3 length: 15 residues.

The specimen sequenced was peripheral blood. This chain links TRBV10-2 with TRBJ1-4, with 9 bases identical to TRBD1. This TCR came from a woman aged 55-69 years with acute or convalescent COVID-19. CDR3 loop: CASRPGQGVDEKLFF. The CDR3 nucleotides are TGCGCCAGCAGACCGGGACAGGGAGTGGACGAAAAACTGTTTTTT.